The TCR beta chain described here comes from a study of blood T cell repertoires in COVID-19. Overall study context: There were acute and convalescent COVID-19 samples, and they came from the United States, Italy and Spain. The analysed material was cDNA or gDNA that came from T cells, B-cell-depleted T cells, or PBMCs.

Original methodology: Reference gene primers were amplified, and this amplification served to estimate nucleated cell counts. Clones were sequenced by immunoSEQ multiplex PCR, and TCRdb holds only the in-frame ones, with some missing. V, J and clone size were drawn from that table, and D and trimming were deduced from the DNA. Seen here are around 200,000 clones, around 83% observed once, and the top ten hold approximately 6.1%. The TCR was taken from a woman in her 40s with acute or convalescent COVID-19. Input material: peripheral blood.

In nucleotides, the CDR3 is TGTGCCTGGATAAACCGGGACAGGGGAAACACTGAAGCTTTCTTT. This gives the protein CAWINRDRGNTEAFF. This sequence joins TRBV30 and TRBJ1-1, with TRBD1 matching 10 bases. Germline V gene lookup returns CDR1 GTSNPN and CDR2 SVGIG (reference sequence). V lost 4 bases to trimming and J lost 2 bases; unmatched junction nucleotides: 7. The CDR3 has 15 residues. Together with reference TRBV30 and TRBJ1-1, the CDR3 gives the full variable domain: SQTIHQWPATLVQPVGSPLSLECTVEGTSNPNLYWYRQAAGRGLQLLFYSVGIGQISSEVPQNLSASRPQDRQFILSSKKLLLSDSGFYLCAWINRDRGNTEAFFGQGTRLTVV.